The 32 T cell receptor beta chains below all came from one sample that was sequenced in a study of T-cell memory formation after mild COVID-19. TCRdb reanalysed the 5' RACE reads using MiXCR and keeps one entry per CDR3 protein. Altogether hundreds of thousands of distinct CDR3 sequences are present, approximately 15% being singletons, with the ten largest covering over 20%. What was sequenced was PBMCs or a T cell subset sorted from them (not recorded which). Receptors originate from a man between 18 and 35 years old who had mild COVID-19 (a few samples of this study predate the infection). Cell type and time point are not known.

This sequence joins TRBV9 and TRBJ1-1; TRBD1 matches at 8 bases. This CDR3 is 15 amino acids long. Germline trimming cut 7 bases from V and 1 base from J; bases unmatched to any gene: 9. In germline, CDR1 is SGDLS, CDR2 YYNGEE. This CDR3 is CASSKFTGGNTEAFF. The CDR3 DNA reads TGTGCCAGCTCAAAGTTCACAGGGGGGAACACTGAAGCTTTCTTT.

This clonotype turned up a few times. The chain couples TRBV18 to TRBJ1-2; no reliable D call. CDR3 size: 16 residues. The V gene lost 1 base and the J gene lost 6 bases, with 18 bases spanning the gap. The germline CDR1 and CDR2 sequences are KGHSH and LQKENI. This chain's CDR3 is CASSPRPDPAEDGYTF. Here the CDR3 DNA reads TGTGCCAGCTCACCACGCCCGGACCCTGCTGAGGATGGCTACACCTTC.

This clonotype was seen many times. Written as DNA, the CDR3 is TGTGCCAGCAGTTCCTGGGAGGGTCCCTACGAGCAGTACGTC. Amino acids: CASSSWEGPYEQYV. V is TRBV6-6 and J is TRBJ2-7; the match to TRBD2 covers 7 bases. The junction had 5 bases not matched to a gene; V was cut back by 4 bases and J by 2 bases. This CDR3 contains 14 residues. Germline V gene lookup returns CDR1 MNHNY and CDR2 SVGAGI (reference sequence).

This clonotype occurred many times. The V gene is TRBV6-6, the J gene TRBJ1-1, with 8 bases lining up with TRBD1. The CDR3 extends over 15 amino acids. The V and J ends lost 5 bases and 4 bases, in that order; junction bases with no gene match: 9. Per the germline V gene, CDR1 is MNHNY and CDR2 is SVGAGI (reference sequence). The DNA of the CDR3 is TGTGCCAGCAGTCAAACAGCCACAGGGGGCACTGAAGCTTTCTTT. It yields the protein CASSQTATGGTEAFF.

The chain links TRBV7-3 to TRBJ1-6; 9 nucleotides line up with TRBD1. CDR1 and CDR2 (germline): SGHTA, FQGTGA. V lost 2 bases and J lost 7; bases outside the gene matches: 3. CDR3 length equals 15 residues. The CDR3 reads CASSLGTGFNSPLHF. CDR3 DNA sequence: TGTGCCAGCAGCTTAGGGACAGGGTTCAATTCACCCCTCCACTTT.

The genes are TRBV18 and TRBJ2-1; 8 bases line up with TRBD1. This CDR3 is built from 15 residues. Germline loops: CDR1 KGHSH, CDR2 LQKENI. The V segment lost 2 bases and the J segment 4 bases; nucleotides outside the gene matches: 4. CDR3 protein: CASSPSQGAYNEQFF. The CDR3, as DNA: TGTGCCAGCTCACCAAGCCAGGGGGCGTACAATGAGCAGTTCTTC.

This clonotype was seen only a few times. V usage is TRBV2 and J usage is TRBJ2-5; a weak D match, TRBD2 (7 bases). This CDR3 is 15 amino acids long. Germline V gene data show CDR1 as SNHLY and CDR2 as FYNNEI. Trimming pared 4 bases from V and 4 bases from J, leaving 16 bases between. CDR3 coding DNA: TGTGCCAGCAGTGCTGGGGGGGGCCTCGGAGAGACCCAGTACTTC. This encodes CASSAGGGLGETQYF. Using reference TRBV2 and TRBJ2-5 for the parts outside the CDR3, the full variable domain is EPEVTQTPSHQVTQMGQEVILRCVPISNHLYFYWYRQILGQKVEFLVSFYNNEISEKSEIFDDQFSVERPDGSNFTLKIRSTKLEDSAMYFCASSAGGGLGETQYFGPGTRLLVL.

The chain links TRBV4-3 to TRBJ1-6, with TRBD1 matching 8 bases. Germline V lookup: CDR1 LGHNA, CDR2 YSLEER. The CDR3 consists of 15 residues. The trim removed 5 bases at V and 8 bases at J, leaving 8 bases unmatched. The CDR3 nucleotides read TGCGCCAGCAGCACGAGACCGGGACAGGATTCACCCCTCCACTTT. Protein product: CASSTRPGQDSPLHF.

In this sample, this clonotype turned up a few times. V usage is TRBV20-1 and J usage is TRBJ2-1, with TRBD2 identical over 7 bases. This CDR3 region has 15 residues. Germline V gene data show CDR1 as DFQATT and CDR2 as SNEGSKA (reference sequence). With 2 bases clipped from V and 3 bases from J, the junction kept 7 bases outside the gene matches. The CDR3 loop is CSARRGAGSYNEQFF. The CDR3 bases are TGCAGTGCTAGAAGGGGAGCGGGGAGCTACAATGAGCAGTTCTTC.

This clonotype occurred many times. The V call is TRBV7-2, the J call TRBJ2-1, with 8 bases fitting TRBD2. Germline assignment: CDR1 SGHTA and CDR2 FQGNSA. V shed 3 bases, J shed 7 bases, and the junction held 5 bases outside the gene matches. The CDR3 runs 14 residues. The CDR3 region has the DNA TGTGCCAGCAGCTTTTGGGCGGGGGGAAATGAGCAGTTCTTC. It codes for CASSFWAGGNEQFF.

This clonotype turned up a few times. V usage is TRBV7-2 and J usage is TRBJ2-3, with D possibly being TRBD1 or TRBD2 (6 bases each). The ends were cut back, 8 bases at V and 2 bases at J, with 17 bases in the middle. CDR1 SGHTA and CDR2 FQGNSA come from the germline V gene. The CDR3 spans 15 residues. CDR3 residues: CASGIGGRNTDTQYF. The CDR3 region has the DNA TGTGCCAGCGGTATTGGGGGGCGGAACACAGATACGCAGTATTTT.

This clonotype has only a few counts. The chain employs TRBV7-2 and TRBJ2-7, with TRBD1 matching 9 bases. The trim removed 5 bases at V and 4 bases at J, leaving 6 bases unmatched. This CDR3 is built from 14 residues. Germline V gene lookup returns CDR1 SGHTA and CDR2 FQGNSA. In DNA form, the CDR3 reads TGTGCCAGCAGCGGTGGGGGACAGGGATACGAGCAGTACGTC. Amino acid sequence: CASSGGGQGYEQYV.

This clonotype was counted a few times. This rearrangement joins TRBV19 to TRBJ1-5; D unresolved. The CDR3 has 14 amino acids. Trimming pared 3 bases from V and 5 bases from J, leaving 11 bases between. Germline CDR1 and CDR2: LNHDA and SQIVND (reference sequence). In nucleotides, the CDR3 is TGTGCCAGTAGTATCCCACAGACTTATCAGCCCCAGCATTTT. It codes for CASSIPQTYQPQHF. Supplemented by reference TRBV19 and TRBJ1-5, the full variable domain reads DGGITQSPKYLFRKEGQNVTLSCEQNLNHDAMYWYRQDPGQGLRLIYYSQIVNDFQKGDIAEGYSVSREKKESFPLTVTSAQKNPTAFYLCASSIPQTYQPQHFGDGTRLSIL.

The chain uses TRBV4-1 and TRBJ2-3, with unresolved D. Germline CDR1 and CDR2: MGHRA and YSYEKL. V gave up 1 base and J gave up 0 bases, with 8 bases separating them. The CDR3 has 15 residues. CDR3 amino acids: CASSQVKQSTDTQYF. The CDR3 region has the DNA TGCGCCAGCAGCCAAGTTAAGCAAAGCACAGATACGCAGTATTTT.

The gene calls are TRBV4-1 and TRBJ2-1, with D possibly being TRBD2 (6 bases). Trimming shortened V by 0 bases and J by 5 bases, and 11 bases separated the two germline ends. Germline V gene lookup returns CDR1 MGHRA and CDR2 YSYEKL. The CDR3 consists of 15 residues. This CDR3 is CASSQDWDFNNEQFF. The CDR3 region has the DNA TGCGCCAGCAGCCAAGATTGGGACTTTAACAATGAGCAGTTCTTC.

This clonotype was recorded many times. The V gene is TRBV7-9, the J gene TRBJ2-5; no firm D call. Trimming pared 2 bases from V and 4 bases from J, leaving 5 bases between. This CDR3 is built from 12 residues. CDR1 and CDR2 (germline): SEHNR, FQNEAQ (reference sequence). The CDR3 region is CASSLNLETQYF. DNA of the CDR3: TGTGCCAGCAGCTTAAATCTAGAGACCCAGTACTTC.

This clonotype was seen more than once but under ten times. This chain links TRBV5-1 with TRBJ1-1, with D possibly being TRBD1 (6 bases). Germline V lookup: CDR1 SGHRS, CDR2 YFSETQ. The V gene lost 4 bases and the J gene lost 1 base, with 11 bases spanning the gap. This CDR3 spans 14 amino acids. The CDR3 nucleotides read TGCGCCAGCAGCCAGGGGACGGCGAACACTGAAGCTTTCTTT. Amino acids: CASSQGTANTEAFF.

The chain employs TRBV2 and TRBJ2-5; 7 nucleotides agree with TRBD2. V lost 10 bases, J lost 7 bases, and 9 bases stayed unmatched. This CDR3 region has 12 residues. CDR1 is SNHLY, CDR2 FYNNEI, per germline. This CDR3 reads CANPQRDGTQYF. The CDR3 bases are TGTGCCAACCCACAGCGGGATGGGACCCAGTACTTC.

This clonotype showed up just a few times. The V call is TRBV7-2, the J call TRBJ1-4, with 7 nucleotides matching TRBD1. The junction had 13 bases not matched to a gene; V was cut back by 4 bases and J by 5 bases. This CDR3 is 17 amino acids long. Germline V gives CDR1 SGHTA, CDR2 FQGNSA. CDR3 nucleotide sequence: TGTGCCAGCAGCTCGTGGACAGGAGGGCGTCTCAATGAAAAACTGTTTTTT. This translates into CASSSWTGGRLNEKLFF.

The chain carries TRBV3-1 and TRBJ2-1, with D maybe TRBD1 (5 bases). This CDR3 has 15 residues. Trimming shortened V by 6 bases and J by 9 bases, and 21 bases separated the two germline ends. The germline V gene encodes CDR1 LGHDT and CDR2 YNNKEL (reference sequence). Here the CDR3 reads CASRSGRVLMGEQFF. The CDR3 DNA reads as TGTGCCAGCAGATCCGGCAGGGTCCTCATGGGTGAGCAGTTCTTC.

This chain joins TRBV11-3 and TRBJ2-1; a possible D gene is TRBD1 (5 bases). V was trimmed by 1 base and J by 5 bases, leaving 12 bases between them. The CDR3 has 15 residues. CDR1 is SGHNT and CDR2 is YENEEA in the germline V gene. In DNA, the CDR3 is TGTGCCAGCAGCTTAGTGGGGCAGGGTGACAATGAGCAGTTCTTC. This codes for CASSLVGQGDNEQFF.

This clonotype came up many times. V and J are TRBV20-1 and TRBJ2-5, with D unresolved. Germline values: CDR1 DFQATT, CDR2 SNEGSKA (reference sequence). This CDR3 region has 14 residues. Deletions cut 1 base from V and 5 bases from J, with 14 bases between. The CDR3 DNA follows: TGCAGTGCTAGAGGGGTGTACTGGTGGGAGACCCAGTACTTC. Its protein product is CSARGVYWWETQYF.

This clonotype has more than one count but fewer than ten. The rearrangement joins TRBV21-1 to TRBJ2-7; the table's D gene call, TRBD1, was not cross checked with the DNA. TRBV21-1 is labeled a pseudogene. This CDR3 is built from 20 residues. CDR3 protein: CASTKGPGCARDILIWEQYV. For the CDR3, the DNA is TGTGCCAGCACCAAGGGACCAGGGTGCGCCAGGGATATCCTAATTTGGGAGCAGTACGTC.

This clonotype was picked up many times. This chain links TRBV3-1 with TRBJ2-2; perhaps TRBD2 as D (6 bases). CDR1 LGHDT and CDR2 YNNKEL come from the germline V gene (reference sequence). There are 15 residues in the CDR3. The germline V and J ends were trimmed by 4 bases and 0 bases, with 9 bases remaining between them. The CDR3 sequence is CASSRGGSNTGELFF. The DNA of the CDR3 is TGTGCCAGCAGCCGCGGAGGGTCGAACACCGGGGAGCTGTTTTTT. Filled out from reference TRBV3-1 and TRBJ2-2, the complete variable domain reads DTAVSQTPKYLVTQMGNDKSIKCEQNLGHDTMYWYKQDSKKFLKIMFSYNNKELIINETVPNRFSPKSPDKAHLNLHINSLELGDSAVYFCASSRGGSNTGELFFGEGSRLTVL.

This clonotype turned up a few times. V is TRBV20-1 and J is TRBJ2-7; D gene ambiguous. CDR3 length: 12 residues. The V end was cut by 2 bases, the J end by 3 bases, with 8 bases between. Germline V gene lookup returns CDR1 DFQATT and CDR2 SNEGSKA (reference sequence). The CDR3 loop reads CSARRSVYEQYV. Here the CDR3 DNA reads TGCAGTGCTAGAAGATCCGTCTACGAGCAGTACGTC.

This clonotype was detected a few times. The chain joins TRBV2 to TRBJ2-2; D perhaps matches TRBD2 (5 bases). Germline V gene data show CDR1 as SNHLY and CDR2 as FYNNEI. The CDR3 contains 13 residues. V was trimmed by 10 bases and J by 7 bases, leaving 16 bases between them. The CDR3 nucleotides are TGTGCCACCCAGGACTCGGACGGCGGGGAGCTGTTTTTT. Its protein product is CATQDSDGGELFF.

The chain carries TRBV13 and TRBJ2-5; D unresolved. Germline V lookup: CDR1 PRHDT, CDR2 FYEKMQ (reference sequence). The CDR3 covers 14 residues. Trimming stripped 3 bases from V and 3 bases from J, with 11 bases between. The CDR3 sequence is CASSFTGGEETQYF. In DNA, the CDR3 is TGTGCCAGCAGCTTCACGGGCGGCGAAGAGACCCAGTACTTC.

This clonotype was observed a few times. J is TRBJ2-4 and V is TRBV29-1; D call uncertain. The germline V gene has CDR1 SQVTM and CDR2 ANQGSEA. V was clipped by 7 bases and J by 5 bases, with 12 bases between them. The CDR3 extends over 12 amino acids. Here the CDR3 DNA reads TGCAGCGCCCGGCTTTTGGAAAACATTCAGTACTTC. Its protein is CSARLLENIQYF.

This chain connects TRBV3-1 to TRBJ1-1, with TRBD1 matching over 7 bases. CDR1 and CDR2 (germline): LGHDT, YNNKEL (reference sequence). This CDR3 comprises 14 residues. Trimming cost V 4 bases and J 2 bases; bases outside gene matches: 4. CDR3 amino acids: CASSLTGDNTEAFF. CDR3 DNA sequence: TGTGCCAGCAGCCTTACAGGGGATAACACTGAAGCTTTCTTT.

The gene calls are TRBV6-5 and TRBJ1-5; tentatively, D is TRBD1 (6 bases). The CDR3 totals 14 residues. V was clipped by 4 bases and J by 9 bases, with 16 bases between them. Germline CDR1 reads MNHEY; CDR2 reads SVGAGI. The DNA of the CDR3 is TGTGCCAGCAGTTTGACAGGTGGGGTCGGGCCCCAGCATTTT. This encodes CASSLTGGVGPQHF.

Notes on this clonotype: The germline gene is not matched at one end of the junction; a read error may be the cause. The CDR3 loop is CASRLGGYWFTGEGGGQFF. The CDR3 DNA reads TGTGCCAGCAGATTAGGGGGGTACTGGTTTACCGGGGAGGGCGGTGGGCAGTTCTTC. The rearrangement links TRBV12-3 or TRBV12-4 to TRBJ2-1; possible D gene TRBD2, 7 bases. The CDR3 sequence is 19 residues long.

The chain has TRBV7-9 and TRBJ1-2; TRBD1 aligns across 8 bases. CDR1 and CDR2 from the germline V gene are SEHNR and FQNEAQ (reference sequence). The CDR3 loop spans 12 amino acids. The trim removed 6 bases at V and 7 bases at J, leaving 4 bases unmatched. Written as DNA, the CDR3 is TGTGCCAGCAGGCGGACAGGGTCTGGCTACACCTTC. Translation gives CASRRTGSGYTF.